The rows below give T cell receptor beta chains drawn from one sample of a study of T cells in narcolepsy. The repertoire was sequenced with immunoSEQ multiplex PCR; TCRdb's copy has only in-frame clones and lacks some. The repertoire has tens of thousands of clones, under 90% of them found once; the top ten carry under 1.5%. The sequenced sample consisted of CD45RA- memory CD4+ T cells from PBMCs. These receptor sequences come from a human donor with narcolepsy. CDR3s include the opening cysteine and the closing phenylalanine or tryptophan. Each record gives: clone size, D gene, V gene, J gene, CDR3 protein, CDR3 DNA. D genes are given only for firm matches. A clone size is listed for some rows: how often the clone was seen (once, few, many), or a class if it is expanded.

-	TRBD1	TRBV30	TRBJ1-5	CAWSTATGGYQPQHF	TGTGCCTGGAGTACCGCGACAGGGGGCTATCAGCCCCAGCATTTT
-	TRBD1	TRBV5-1	TRBJ1-1	CASSPRQGLSNTEAFF	TGCGCCAGCAGCCCCCGACAGGGTCTGAGTAACACTGAAGCTTTCTTT
-	TRBD1	TRBV5-4	TRBJ2-5	CASSDGTVQETQYF	TGTGCCAGCAGCGACGGGACAGTCCAAGAGACCCAGTACTTC
-	-	TRBV6-1	TRBJ2-3	CASSFSTDTQYF	TGTGCCAGCTCCTTTAGCACAGATACGCAGTATTTT
-	TRBD2	TRBV19	TRBJ2-7	CASRRTSDGEQYF	TGTGCCAGTCGCAGGACTAGCGATGGCGAGCAGTACTTC
-	-	TRBV5-1	TRBJ2-2	CASTTSAGGELFF	TGCGCCAGCACGACCTCCGCGGGCGGGGAGCTGTTTTTT
-	-	TRBV6-5	TRBJ2-1	CASSSLTVSSYNEQFF	TGTGCCAGCAGTTCGCTGACCGTGAGCTCCTACAATGAGCAGTTCTTC
-	TRBD2	TRBV4-1	TRBJ2-7	CASSQGTSGIYEQYF	TGCGCCAGCAGCCAAGGGACTAGCGGAATCTACGAGCAGTACTTC
-	TRBD2	TRBV6-5	TRBJ2-7	CASSELAGDSYEQYF	TGTGCCAGCAGCGAACTAGCGGGGGATTCCTACGAGCAGTACTTC
-	-	TRBV2	TRBJ1-5	CASSEDRAGQPQHF	TGTGCCAGCAGTGAGGATCGAGCTGGTCAGCCCCAGCATTTT
-	-	TRBV20-1	TRBJ1-4	CSASPGEKLFF	TGCAGTGCTAGTCCTGGTGAAAAACTGTTTTTT
-	-	TRBV7-3	TRBJ2-3	CASGAGTGTDTQYF	TGTGCCAGCGGAGCGGGCACGGGGACAGATACGCAGTATTTT
once	-	TRBV6-5	TRBJ2-7	CASWGYSYEQYF	TGTGCCAGCTGGGGCTACTCCTACGAGCAGTACTTC
-	-	TRBV2	TRBJ2-7	CASWGPNEQYF	TGTGCCAGCTGGGGACCTAACGAGCAGTACTTC
-	-	TRBV7-2	TRBJ2-5	CASSFKETQYF	TGTGCCAGCAGCTTTAAAGAGACCCAGTACTTC
-	-	TRBV7-9	TRBJ1-2	CASSPYRDRENGYTF	TGTGCCAGCAGCCCCTACAGGGATAGGGAGAATGGCTACACCTTC
-	-	TRBV6-1	TRBJ1-2	CASSEIGGYGYTF	TGTGCCAGCAGTGAAATAGGGGGCTATGGCTACACCTTC